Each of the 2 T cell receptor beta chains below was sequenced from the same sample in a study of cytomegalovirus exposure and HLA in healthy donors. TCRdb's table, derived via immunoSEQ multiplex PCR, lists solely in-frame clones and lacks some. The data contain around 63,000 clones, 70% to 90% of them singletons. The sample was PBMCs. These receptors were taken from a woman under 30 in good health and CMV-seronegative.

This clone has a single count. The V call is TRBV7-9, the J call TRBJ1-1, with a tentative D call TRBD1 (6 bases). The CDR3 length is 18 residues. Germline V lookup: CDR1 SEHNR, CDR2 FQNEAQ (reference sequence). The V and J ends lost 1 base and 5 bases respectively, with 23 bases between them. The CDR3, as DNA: TGTGCCAGCAGCTTAGATTGGGGGCAGAGACGGGCGGAGACTGAAGCTTTCTTT. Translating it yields CASSLDWGQRRAETEAFF.

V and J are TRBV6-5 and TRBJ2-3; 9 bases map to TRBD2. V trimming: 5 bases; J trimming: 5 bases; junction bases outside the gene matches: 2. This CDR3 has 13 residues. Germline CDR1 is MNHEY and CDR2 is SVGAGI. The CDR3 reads CASSIAGVDTQYF. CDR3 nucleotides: TGTGCCAGCAGTATAGCGGGAGTAGATACGCAGTATTTT.